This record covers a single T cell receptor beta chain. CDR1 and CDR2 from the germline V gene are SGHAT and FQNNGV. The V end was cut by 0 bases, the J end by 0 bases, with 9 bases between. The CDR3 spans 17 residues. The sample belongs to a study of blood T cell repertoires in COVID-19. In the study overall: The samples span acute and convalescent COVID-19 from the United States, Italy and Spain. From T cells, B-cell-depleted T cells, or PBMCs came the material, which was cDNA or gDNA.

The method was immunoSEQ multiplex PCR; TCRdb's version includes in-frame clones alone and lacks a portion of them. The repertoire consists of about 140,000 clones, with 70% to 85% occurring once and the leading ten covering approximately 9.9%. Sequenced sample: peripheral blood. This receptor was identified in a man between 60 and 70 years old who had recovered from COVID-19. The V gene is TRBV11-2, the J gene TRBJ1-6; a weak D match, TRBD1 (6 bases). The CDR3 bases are TGTGCCAGCAGCTTAGATCGCAGGGGCTCCTATAATTCACCCCTCCACTTT. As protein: CASSLDRRGSYNSPLHF.